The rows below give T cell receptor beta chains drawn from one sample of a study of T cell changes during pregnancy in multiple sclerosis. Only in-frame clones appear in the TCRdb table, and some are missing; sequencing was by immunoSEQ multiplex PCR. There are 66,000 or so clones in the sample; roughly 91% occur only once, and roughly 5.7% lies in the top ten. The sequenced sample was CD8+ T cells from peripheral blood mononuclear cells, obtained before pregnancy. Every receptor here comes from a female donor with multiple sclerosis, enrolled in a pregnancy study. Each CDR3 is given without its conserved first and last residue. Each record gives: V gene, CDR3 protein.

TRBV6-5 ASSRRTGINGYT
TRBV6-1 ASSELEAVMNTEAF
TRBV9 ASSVGANEQF
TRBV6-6 ASSYRQGGEKLF
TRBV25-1 ASSDISYEQY
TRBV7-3 ASSLNRGDTDTQY
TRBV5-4 ASHRGKGGTGELF
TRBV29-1 SVISGAINEQF
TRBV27 ASSQGQAYGYT
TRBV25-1 ASSESFGLVETQY
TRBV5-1 ASSPGTVYNEQF
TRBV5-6 ASTSRVKETQY
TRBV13 ASSLGALRYEQY
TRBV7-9 ASSSGLAGVNDEQF
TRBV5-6 ASSLGGAGGNTEAF
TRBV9 ASDSSGGGTYNEQF
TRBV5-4 ASSLLWNEAEAF
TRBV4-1 ASSRTTGVDAEAF